The T cell receptor beta chain described here comes from a study of CD8+ T cells in alopecia areata. Overall study context: Patients remained on tofacitinib for 6 to 18 months and then went 6 months without it. Study results and caveats: Alphabeta T cells residing in normal skin are also sequenced in scalp samples.

This clone has only a few counts. Its antigen is currently unknown. cDNA serving as the sequencing template came from extracted, reverse transcribed RNA. Assay used: immunoSEQ multiplex PCR; TCRdb lists only in-frame clones, some missing. Altogether 150,000 to 200,000 clones are present, less than 70% being singletons, with the ten largest covering 1.3%. Treatment noted: oral pan-JAK inhibitor, 5-10 mg twice daily. Collection of lesional scalp punch biopsies and peripheral blood was performed in alopecia areata patients. CD4+ and CD8+ T cells were sorted from PBMCs. The CDR3 contains 13 residues. V shed 0 bases and J 11 bases; nucleotides not matched to a gene: 9. Germline V gene lookup returns CDR1 GTSNPN and CDR2 SVGIG (reference sequence).

The V gene is TRBV30, the J gene TRBJ1-1, with 7 bases aligning to TRBD1. The sequences come from CD4+ T cells sorted from blood, collected around week 50, from a patient treated with tofacitinib. The clonotype was recovered from a human donor with alopecia areata. CDR3 in amino acids: CAWSVLGTAVAFF. CDR3 DNA sequence: TGTGCCTGGAGTGTACTCGGGACAGCGGTGGCTTTCTTT.